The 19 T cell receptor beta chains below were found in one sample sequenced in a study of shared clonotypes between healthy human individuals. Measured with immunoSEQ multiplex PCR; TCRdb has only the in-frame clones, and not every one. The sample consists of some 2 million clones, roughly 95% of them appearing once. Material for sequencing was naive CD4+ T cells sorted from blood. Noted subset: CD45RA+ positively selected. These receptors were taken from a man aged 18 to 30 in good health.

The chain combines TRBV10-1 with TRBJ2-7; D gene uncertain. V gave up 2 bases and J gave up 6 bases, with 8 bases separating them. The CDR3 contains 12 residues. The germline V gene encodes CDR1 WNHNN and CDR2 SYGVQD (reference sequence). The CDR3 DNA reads TGCGCCAGCAGTGAGAATTCGGGCGAGCAGTACTTC. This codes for CASSENSGEQYF.

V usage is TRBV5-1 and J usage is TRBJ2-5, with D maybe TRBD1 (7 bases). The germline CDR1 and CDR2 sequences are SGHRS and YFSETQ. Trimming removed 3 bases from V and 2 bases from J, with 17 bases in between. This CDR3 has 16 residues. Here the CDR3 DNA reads TGCGCCAGCAGCTCTGGTTCAGGGGGGATTCAAGAGACCCAGTACTTC. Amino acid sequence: CASSSGSGGIQETQYF.

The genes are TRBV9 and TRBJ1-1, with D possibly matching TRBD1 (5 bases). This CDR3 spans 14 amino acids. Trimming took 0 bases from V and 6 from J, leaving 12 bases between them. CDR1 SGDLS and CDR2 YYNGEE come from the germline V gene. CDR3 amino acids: CASSVGVTAAEAFF. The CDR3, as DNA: TGTGCCAGCAGCGTAGGGGTGACAGCCGCTGAAGCTTTCTTT.

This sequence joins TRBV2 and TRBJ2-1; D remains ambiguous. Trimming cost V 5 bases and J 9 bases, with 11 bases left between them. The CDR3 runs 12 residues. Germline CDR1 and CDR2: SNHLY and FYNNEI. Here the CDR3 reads CASSRLGSEQFF. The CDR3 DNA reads TGTGCCAGCAGTCGACTGGGCAGTGAGCAGTTCTTC.

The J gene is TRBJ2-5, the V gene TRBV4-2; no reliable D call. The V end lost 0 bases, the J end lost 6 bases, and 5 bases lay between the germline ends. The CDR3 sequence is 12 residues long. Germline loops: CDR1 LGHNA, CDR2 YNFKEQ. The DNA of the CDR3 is TGTGCCAGCAGCCAAGAGGGGAAGACCCAGTACTTC. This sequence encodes CASSQEGKTQYF.

This chain's CDR3 is CASRLAGRAKGTDTQYF. CDR3 coding DNA: TGTGCCAGCAGATTAGCCGGACGGGCAAAAGGGACAGATACGCAGTATTTT. The V and J genes are TRBV2 and TRBJ2-3; D call uncertain. The CDR3 consists of 17 residues. Trimming left V 6 bases short and J 3 bases short, with 22 bases between. Germline CDR1 SNHLY, CDR2 FYNNEI.

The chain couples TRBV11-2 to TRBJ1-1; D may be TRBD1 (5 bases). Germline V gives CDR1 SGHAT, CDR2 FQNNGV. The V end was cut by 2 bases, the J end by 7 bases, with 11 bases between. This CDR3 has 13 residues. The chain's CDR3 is CASSLSQGLEAFF. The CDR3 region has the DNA TGTGCCAGCAGCTTATCCCAGGGCCTTGAAGCTTTCTTT.

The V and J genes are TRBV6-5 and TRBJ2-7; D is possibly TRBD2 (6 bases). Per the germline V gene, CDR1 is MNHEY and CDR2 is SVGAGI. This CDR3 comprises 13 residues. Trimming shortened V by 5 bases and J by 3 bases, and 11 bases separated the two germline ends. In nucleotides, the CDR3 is TGTGCCAGCAGTCCCCTAGCGTTCTACGAGCAGTACTTC. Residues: CASSPLAFYEQYF.

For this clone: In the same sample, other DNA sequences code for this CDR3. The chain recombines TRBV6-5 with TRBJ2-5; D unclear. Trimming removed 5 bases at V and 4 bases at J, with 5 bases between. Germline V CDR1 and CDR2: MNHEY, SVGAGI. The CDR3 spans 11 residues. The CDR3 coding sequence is TGTGCCAGCAGTGAAGGAGAGACCCAGTACTTC. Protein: CASSEGETQYF.

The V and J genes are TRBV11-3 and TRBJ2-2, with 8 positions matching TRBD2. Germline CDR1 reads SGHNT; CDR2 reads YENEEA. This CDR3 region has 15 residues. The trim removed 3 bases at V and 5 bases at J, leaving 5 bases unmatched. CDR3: CASSLGLGLTGELFF. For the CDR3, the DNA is TGTGCCAGCAGCTTGGGACTAGGGTTGACCGGGGAGCTGTTTTTT.

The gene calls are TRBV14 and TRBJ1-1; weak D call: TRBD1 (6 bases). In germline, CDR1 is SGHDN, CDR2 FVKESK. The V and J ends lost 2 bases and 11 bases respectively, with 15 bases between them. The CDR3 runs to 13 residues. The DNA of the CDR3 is TGTGCCAGCAGCCAATTTATGGGGGGCAATGCTTTCTTT. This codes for CASSQFMGGNAFF.

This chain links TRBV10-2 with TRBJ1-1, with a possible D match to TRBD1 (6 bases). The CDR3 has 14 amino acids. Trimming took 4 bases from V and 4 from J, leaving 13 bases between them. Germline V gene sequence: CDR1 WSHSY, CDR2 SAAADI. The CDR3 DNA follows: TGCGCCAGCAGTGGCCAACGGGGGGCCACTGAAGCTTTCTTT. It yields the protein CASSGQRGATEAFF.

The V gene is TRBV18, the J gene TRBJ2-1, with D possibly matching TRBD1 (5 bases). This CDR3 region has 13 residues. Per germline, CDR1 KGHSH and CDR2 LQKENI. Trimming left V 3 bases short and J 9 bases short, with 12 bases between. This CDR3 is CASSPYQGPEQFF. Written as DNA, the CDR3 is TGTGCCAGCTCACCCTATCAGGGTCCTGAGCAGTTCTTC.

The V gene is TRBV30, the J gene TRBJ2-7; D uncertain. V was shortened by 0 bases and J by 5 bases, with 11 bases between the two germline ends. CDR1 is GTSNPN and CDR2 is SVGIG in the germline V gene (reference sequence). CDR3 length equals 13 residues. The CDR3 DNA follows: TGTGCCTGGAGTGTACGATTTGGGGACGAGCAGTACTTC. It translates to CAWSVRFGDEQYF.

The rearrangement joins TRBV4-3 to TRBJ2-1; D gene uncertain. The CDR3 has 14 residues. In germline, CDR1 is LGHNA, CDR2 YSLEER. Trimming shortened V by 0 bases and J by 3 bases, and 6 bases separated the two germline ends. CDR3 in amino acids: CASSQEALYNEQFF. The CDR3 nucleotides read TGCGCCAGCAGCCAAGAGGCCCTCTACAATGAGCAGTTCTTC.

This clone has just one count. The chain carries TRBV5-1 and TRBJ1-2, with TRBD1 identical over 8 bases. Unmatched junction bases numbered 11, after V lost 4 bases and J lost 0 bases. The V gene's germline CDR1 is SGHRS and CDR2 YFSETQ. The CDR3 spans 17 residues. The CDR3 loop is CASSVTGTGSANYGYTF. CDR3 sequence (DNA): TGCGCCAGCAGCGTGACCGGGACAGGCAGCGCTAACTATGGCTACACCTTC.

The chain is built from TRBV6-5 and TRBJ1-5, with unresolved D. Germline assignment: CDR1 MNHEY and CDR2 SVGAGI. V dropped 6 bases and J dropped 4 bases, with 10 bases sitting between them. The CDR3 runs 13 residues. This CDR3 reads CASSPGINQPQHF. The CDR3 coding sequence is TGTGCCAGCAGCCCGGGGATAAATCAGCCCCAGCATTTT.

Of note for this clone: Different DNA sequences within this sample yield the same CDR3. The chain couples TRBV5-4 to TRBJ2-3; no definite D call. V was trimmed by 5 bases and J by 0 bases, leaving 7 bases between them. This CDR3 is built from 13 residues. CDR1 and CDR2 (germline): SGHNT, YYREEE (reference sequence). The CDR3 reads CASSLPSTDTQYF. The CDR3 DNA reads TGTGCCAGCAGTCTACCCAGCACAGATACGCAGTATTTT.

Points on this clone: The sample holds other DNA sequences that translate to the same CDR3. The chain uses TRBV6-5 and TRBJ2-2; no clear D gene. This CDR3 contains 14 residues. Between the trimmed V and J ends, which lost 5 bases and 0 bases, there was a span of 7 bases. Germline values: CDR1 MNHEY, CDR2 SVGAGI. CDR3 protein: CASSRTPNTGELFF. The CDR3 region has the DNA TGTGCCAGCAGTCGCACTCCGAACACCGGGGAGCTGTTTTTT.